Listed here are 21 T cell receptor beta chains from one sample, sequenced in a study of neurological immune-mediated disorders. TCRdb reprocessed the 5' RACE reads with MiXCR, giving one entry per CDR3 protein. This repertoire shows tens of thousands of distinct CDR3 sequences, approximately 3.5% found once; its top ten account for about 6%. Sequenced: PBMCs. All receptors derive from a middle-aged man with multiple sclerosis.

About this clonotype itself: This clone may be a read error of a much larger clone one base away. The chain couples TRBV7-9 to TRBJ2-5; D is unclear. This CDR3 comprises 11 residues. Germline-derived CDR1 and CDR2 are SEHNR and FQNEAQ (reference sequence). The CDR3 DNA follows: TGTGCCAACAGCAAATCTGAGACCCAGTACTTC. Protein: CANSKSETQYF.

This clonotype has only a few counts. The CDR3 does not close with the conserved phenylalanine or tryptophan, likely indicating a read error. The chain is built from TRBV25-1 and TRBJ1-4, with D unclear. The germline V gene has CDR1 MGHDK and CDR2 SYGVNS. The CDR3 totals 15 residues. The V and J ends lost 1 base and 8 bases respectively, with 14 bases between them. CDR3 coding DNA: TGTGCCAGCAGTGAATGGGGAAAGGGCTGGGAAAAACTGTTTAAT. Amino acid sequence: CASSEWGKGWEKLFN.

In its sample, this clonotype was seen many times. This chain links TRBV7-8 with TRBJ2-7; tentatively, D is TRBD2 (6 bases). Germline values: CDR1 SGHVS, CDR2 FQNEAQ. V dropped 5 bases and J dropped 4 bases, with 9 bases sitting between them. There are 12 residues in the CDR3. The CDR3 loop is CASSAEGYEQYF. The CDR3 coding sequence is TGTGCCAGCAGCGCGGAGGGATACGAGCAGTACTTC. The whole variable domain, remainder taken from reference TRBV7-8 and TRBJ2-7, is GAGVSQSPRYKVAKRGQDVALRCDPISGHVSLFWYQQALGQGPEFLTYFQNEAQLDKSGLPSDRFFAERPEGSVSTLKIQRTQQEDSAVYLCASSAEGYEQYFGPGTRLTVT.

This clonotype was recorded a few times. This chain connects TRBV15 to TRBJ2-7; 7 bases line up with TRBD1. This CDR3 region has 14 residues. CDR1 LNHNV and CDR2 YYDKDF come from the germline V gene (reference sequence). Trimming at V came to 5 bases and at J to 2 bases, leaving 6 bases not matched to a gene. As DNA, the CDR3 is TGTGCCACCAGCCAACGACAGGGTACCTACGAGCAGTACTTC. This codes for CATSQRQGTYEQYF.

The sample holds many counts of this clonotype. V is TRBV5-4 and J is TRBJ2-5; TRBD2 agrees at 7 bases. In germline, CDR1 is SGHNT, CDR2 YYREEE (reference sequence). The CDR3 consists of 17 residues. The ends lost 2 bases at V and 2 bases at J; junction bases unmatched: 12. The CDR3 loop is CASSLGRASGVQETQYF. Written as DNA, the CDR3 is TGTGCCAGCAGCTTAGGAAGGGCGAGCGGGGTACAAGAGACCCAGTACTTC.

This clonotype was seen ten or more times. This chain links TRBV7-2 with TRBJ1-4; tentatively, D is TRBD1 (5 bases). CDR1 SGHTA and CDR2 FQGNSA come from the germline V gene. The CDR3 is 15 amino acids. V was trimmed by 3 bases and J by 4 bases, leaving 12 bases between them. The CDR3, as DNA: TGTGCCAGCAGCTTGAGGATGGGGGTTAATGAAAAACTGTTTTTT. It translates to CASSLRMGVNEKLFF.

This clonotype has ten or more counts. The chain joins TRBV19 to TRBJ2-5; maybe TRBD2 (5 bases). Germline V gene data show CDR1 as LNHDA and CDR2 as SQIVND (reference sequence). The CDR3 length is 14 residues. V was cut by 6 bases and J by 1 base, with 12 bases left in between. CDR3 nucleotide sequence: TGTGCCAGTAGCCTCGGGGTGGGCCAAGAGACCCAGTACTTC. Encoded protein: CASSLGVGQETQYF.

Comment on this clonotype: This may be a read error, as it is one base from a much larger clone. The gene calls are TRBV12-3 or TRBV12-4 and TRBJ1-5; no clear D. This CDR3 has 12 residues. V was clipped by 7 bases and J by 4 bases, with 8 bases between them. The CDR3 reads CASTTGNQPQHF. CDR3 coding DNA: TGTGCCAGCACCACGGGAAATCAGCCCCAGCATTTT.

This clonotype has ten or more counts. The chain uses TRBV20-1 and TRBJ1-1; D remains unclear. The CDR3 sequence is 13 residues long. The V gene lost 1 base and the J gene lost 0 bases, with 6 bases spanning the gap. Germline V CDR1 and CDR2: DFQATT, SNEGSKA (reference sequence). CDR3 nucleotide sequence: TGCAGTGCTAGAGCACAGATGAACACTGAAGCTTTCTTT. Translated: CSARAQMNTEAFF.

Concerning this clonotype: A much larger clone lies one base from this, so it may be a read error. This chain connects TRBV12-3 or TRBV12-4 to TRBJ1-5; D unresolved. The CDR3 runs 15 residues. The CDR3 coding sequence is TGTGCCAGCAGGCTTTTTAGGGCGCATAGGCAGCCCCAGAATTTT. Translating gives CASRLFRAHRQPQNF.

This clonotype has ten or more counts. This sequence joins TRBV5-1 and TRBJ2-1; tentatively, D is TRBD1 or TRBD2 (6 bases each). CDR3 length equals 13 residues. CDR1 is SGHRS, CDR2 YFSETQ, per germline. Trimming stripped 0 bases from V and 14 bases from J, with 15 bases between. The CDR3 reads CASSLVGGRFEFF. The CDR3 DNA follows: TGCGCCAGCAGCTTGGTTGGGGGGCGCTTCGAGTTCTTC.

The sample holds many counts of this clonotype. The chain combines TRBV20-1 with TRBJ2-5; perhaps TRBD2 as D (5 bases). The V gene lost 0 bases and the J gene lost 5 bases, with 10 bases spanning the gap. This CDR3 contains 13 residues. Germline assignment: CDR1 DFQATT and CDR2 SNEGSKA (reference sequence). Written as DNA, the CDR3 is TGCAGTGCTAGAGATCCACGCGGGGAGACCCAGTACTTC. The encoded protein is CSARDPRGETQYF.

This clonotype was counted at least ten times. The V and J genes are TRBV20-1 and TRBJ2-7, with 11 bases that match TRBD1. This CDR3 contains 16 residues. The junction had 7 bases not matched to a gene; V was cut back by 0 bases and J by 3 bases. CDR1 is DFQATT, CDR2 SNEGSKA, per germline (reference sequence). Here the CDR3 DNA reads TGCAGTGCTAGAGATTTTCCCGGGACAGGGGGCTACGAGCAGTACTTC. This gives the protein CSARDFPGTGGYEQYF.

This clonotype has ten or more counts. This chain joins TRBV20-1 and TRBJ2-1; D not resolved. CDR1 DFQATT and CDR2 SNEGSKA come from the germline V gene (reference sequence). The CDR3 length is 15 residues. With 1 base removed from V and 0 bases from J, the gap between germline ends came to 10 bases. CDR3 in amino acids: CSARGPAFSYNEQFF. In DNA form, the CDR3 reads TGCAGTGCTAGAGGTCCGGCCTTCTCCTACAATGAGCAGTTCTTC.

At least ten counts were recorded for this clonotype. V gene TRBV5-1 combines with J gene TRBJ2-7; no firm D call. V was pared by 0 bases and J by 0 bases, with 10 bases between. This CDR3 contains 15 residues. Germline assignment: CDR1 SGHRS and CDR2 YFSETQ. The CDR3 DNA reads TGCGCCAGCAGCTTGGATAGCTACAGCTCCTACGAGCAGTACTTC. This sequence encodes CASSLDSYSSYEQYF.

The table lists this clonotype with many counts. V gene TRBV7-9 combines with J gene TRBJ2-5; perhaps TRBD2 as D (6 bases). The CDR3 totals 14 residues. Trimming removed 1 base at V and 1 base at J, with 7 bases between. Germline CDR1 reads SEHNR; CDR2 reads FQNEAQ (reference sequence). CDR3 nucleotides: TGTGCCAGCAGCTTAGTAGCGGCCCAAGAGACCCAGTACTTC. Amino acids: CASSLVAAQETQYF.

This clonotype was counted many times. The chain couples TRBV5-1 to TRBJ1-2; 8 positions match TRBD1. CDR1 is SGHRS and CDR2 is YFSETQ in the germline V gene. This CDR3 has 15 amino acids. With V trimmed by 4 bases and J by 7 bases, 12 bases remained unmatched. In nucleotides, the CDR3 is TGCGCCAGCAGCGAATCCGACAGGGGACTTTTTGGCTACACCTTC. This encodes CASSESDRGLFGYTF.

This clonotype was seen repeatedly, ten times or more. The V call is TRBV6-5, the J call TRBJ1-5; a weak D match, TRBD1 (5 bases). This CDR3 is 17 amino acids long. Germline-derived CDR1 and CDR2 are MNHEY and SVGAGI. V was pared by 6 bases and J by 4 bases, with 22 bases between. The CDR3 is CASRPNSLGRRNQPQHF. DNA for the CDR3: TGTGCCAGCAGACCAAATTCGTTGGGGCGCAGGAATCAGCCCCAGCATTTT.

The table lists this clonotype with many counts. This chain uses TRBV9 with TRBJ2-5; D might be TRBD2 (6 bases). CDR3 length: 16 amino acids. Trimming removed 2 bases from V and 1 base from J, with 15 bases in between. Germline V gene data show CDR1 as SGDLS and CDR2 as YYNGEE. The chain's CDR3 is CASSVSQTSSQETQYF. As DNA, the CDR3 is TGTGCCAGCAGCGTTTCCCAGACTAGTAGCCAAGAGACCCAGTACTTC.

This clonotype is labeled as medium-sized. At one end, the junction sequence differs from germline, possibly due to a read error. The chain's CDR3 is CASSLWSGKPQNF. For the CDR3, the DNA is TGTGCCAGCAGTTTATGGTCTGGGAAGCCCCAGAATTTT. The rearrangement uses TRBV12-3 or TRBV12-4 and TRBJ1-5; no reliable D call. This CDR3 comprises 13 residues.

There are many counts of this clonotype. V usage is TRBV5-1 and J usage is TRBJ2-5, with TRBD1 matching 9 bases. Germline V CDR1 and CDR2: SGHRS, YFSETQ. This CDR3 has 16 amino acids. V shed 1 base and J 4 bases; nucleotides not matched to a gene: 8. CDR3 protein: CASSLLGTGTRETQYF. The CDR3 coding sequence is TGCGCCAGCAGCTTGCTGGGGACAGGGACACGAGAGACCCAGTACTTC.